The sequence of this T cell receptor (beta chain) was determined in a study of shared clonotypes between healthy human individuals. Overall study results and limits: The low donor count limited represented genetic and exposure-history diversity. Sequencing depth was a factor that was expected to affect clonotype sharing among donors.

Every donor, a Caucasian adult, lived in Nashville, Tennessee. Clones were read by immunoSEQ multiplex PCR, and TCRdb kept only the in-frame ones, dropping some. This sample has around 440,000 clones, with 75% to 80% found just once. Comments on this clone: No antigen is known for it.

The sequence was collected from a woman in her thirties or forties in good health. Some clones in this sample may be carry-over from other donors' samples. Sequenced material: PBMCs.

DNA for the CDR3: TGTGCCAGCTCAATATTAGCGGGAGGCGGTGACAATGAGCAGTTCTTC. Protein product: CASSILAGGGDNEQFF. The rearrangement links TRBV18 to TRBJ2-1; 10 bases align to TRBD2. The V segment lost 5 bases and the J segment 5 bases; nucleotides outside the gene matches: 9. The CDR3 runs to 16 residues. The germline CDR1 and CDR2 sequences are KGHSH and LQKENI.